This passage covers 22 T cell receptor beta chains from one sample sequenced in a study of OX40 agonist ivuxolimab in advanced cancers. Here immunoSEQ multiplex PCR was the method, and the copy in TCRdb shows in-frame clones only, minus some. The table lists tens of thousands of clones, approximately 90% of them singletons. Specimen: CD4+ or CD8+ T cells sorted from blood, collected in a trial of the OX40 agonist ivuxolimab. The source of these receptors is an adult with an advanced solid tumor such as melanoma, head and neck, liver or kidney cancer.

This CDR3 reads CASSVEGQGYSPLHF. The CDR3 DNA reads as TGTGCCAGCAGCGTAGAAGGACAGGGCTATTCACCCCTCCACTTT. The chain uses TRBV9 and TRBJ1-6; 8 positions match TRBD1. The CDR3 covers 15 residues. The V gene's germline CDR1 is SGDLS and CDR2 YYNGEE. After removal of 0 bases from V and 8 bases from J, the junction contained 4 bases not matched to a gene.

The chain has TRBV5-1 and TRBJ1-1; TRBD1 aligns across 8 bases. Trimming removed 3 bases from V and 7 bases from J; junction bases left unmatched: 8. The CDR3 has 14 residues. Germline-derived CDR1 and CDR2 are SGHRS and YFSETQ. As DNA, the CDR3 is TGCGCCAGCAGCTCAGGACAGGGCGAAAATGAAGCTTTCTTT. It is translated as CASSSGQGENEAFF.

The chain carries TRBV6-6 and TRBJ2-2; tentatively, D is TRBD1 or TRBD2 (5 bases each). This CDR3 has 16 residues. Germline CDR1 MNHNY, CDR2 SVGAGI (reference sequence). Trimming cost V 1 base and J 4 bases, with 13 bases left between them. CDR3 sequence (DNA): TGTGCCAGCAGTTACTTTGTCAGGGCGGGCACCGGGGAGCTGTTTTTT. Translation gives CASSYFVRAGTGELFF.

The genes are TRBV6-1 and TRBJ1-1; tentative D call: TRBD1 (6 bases). CDR3 length: 13 amino acids. The germline V and J ends were trimmed by 6 bases and 5 bases, with 13 bases remaining between them. Germline CDR1 MNHNS, CDR2 SASEGT. The CDR3 spells CASSVQGWTEAFF. As DNA, the CDR3 is TGTGCCAGCAGCGTACAGGGTTGGACTGAAGCTTTCTTT.

The chain is built from TRBV27 and TRBJ2-7, with 8 nucleotides matching TRBD1. Germline CDR1 reads MNHEY; CDR2 reads SMNVEV (reference sequence). The CDR3 has 15 amino acids. Trimming removed 6 bases from V and 9 bases from J; junction bases left unmatched: 16. CDR3 loop: CASRATGTGLRGQYF. The CDR3 coding sequence is TGTGCCAGCAGAGCTACCGGGACAGGCCTTCGGGGGCAGTACTTC.

The chain has TRBV29-1 and TRBJ2-1; no clear D gene. This CDR3 is built from 11 residues. Germline CDR1 reads SQVTM; CDR2 reads ANQGSEA. V lost 4 bases to trimming and J lost 5 bases, with 6 bases between them. CDR3 nucleotide sequence: TGCAGCGTTGCCCAGAACAATGAGCAGTTCTTC. Protein: CSVAQNNEQFF.

The J gene is TRBJ1-4, the V gene TRBV4-1; 7 nucleotides line up with TRBD1. The CDR3 contains 15 residues. V lost 0 bases and J lost 7; bases outside the gene matches: 5. From germline, CDR1 is MGHRA and CDR2 YSYEKL. CDR3 DNA sequence: TGCGCCAGCAGCCAAGACAGGGGGATAGGTGAAAAACTGTTTTTT. This translates into CASSQDRGIGEKLFF.

V and J are TRBV19 and TRBJ2-5, with 8 bases identical to TRBD1. The CDR3 consists of 15 residues. The germline CDR1 and CDR2 sequences are LNHDA and SQIVND (reference sequence). The J segment lost 7 bases and the V segment lost 3 bases, leaving 10 bases of the junction unmatched. The CDR3 nucleotides read TGTGCCAGTAGTATTAGTGGACAGGGATTGGGGACCCAGTACTTC. Its translation is CASSISGQGLGTQYF.

J is TRBJ2-5 and V is TRBV19; TRBD2 agrees at 10 bases. Germline V gene lookup returns CDR1 LNHDA and CDR2 SQIVND (reference sequence). Trimming took 2 bases from V and 2 from J; bases not matched to a gene: 14. The CDR3 loop spans 19 amino acids. The CDR3 DNA reads as TGTGCCAGTAGTATAAGGCGGCTAGCGGGGGCTCAGGGGCAAGAGACCCAGTACTTC. This sequence encodes CASSIRRLAGAQGQETQYF.

This sequence joins TRBV5-1 and TRBJ1-2, with a weak D call TRBD1 (5 bases). Germline CDR1 is SGHRS and CDR2 is YFSETQ. CDR3 length: 16 residues. V dropped 6 bases and J dropped 5 bases, with 23 bases sitting between them. This CDR3 reads CASTTTYRGRRYGYTF. For the CDR3, the DNA is TGCGCCAGCACCACCACGTACCGGGGCAGAAGATATGGCTACACCTTC.

The genes are TRBV29-1 and TRBJ2-3; maybe TRBD2 (6 bases). The CDR3 covers 15 residues. V was cut by 6 bases and J by 2 bases, with 18 bases left in between. The germline V gene encodes CDR1 SQVTM and CDR2 ANQGSEA. The CDR3: CSVLGLSILTDTQYF. The CDR3 DNA is TGCAGCGTGCTCGGACTATCGATCCTCACAGATACGCAGTATTTT.

This clone came up once. The chain combines TRBV6-5 with TRBJ2-7; D is unclear. Deletions cut 2 bases from V and 7 bases from J, with 3 bases between. This CDR3 region has 10 residues. The germline V gene encodes CDR1 MNHEY and CDR2 SVGAGI. Here the CDR3 DNA reads TGTGCCAGCAGTTACCCGGAGCAGTACTTC. It specifies CASSYPEQYF.

The chain employs TRBV4-3 and TRBJ2-7; perhaps D is TRBD1 or TRBD2 (5 bases each). This CDR3 has 13 residues. V gave up 4 bases and J gave up 1 base, with 8 bases separating them. The germline V gene encodes CDR1 LGHNA and CDR2 YSLEER. CDR3 sequence: CASSRGPSYEQYF. The CDR3 nucleotides read TGCGCCAGCAGCCGGGGACCGTCCTACGAGCAGTACTTC.

The rearrangement links TRBV15 to TRBJ2-3; 8 bases are shared with TRBD2. Looked up from germline, CDR1 is LNHNV and CDR2 is YYDKDF (reference sequence). The length of the CDR3 is 18 residues. V shed 1 base and J 0 bases; nucleotides not matched to a gene: 9. DNA for the CDR3: TGTGCCACCAGCAGAGTACAGCGGGGGTCCTCTAGCACAGATACGCAGTATTTT. This codes for CATSRVQRGSSSTDTQYF.

The V gene is TRBV21-1, the J gene TRBJ2-1; the table's D call, TRBD1, was not checked against the DNA. TRBV21-1 is designated a pseudogene. The CDR3 is 15 amino acids. The CDR3 spells CASSIGQGLGSEQFF. DNA of the CDR3: TGTGCCAGCAGCATAGGACAGGGTCTGGGTTCCGAGCAGTTCTTC.

This clone was seen a few times. The rearrangement joins TRBV5-6 to TRBJ1-5; D is possibly TRBD1 (5 bases). Trimming shortened V by 4 bases and J by 1 base, and 24 bases separated the two germline ends. CDR1 SGHDT and CDR2 YYEEEE come from the germline V gene. This CDR3 comprises 19 residues. CDR3 region: CASSLGPGKKVMSNQPQHF. The CDR3, as DNA: TGTGCCAGCAGCCTGGGCCCAGGGAAAAAAGTAATGAGCAATCAGCCCCAGCATTTT.

This chain links TRBV10-3 with TRBJ1-4; D is ambiguous. The CDR3 covers 17 residues. Germline loops: CDR1 ENHRY, CDR2 SYGVKD. Trimming left V 3 bases short and J 0 bases short, with 14 bases between. The CDR3 DNA reads TGTGCCATCAGTGATGGGGTCCTCGATGCAACTAATGAAAAACTGTTTTTT. Its protein is CAISDGVLDATNEKLFF.

The chain couples TRBV7-6 to TRBJ2-1; possibly TRBD2 for D (7 bases). V dropped 6 bases and J dropped 7 bases, with 22 bases sitting between them. There are 16 residues in the CDR3. CDR1 is SGHVS, CDR2 FNYEAQ, per germline. The CDR3 coding sequence is TGTGCCAGCAGTCCGATAAGTCGCGGGGGCCTGAATGAGCAGTTCTTC. This translates into CASSPISRGGLNEQFF.

The chain employs TRBV2 and TRBJ1-1, with D tentatively TRBD1 (5 bases). Germline-derived CDR1 and CDR2 are SNHLY and FYNNEI. This CDR3 spans 14 amino acids. V was clipped by 3 bases and J by 1 base, with 9 bases between them. CDR3 DNA sequence: TGTGCCAGCAGTGAGGCCGGGACGAACACTGAAGCTTTCTTT. It specifies CASSEAGTNTEAFF.

The V and J genes are TRBV6-1 and TRBJ1-2; TRBD1 is a possible D gene (5 bases). Trimming took 8 bases from V and 1 from J, leaving 11 bases between them. The germline CDR1 and CDR2 sequences are MNHNS and SASEGT. This CDR3 is built from 13 residues. DNA of the CDR3: TGTGCCAGCGGGGGGACCCTTAACTATGGCTACACCTTC. Its protein is CASGGTLNYGYTF.

The J gene is TRBJ2-7, the V gene TRBV15; D may be TRBD2 (5 bases). Trimming shortened V by 0 bases and J by 3 bases, and 9 bases separated the two germline ends. Germline V gene lookup returns CDR1 LNHNV and CDR2 YYDKDF (reference sequence). The CDR3 runs to 14 residues. Here the CDR3 reads CATSRDLEGYEQYF. The DNA for the CDR3 is TGTGCCACCAGCAGAGATCTTGAGGGCTACGAGCAGTACTTC.

The V and J genes are TRBV7-2 and TRBJ2-7, with TRBD1 matching 7 bases. CDR3 length: 15 amino acids. V trimming: 4 bases; J trimming: 2 bases; junction bases outside the gene matches: 8. Germline CDR1 and CDR2: SGHTA and FQGNSA. CDR3 coding DNA: TGTGCCAGCAGCTCTTTTCTGGGACAGACCTACGAGCAGTACTTC. Its protein is CASSSFLGQTYEQYF.